Listed here are 21 T cell receptor beta chains from one sample, sequenced in a study of blood T cell repertoires in COVID-19. Method: immunoSEQ multiplex PCR; TCRdb's copy keeps in-frame clones and lacks some. Of 260,000 or so clones in the sample, roughly 82% were seen once. The sample taken for sequencing was peripheral blood. These receptors were taken from a woman in her seventies with acute or convalescent COVID-19.

This clone was counted once. This rearrangement joins TRBV4-3 to TRBJ1-5; 7 bases map to TRBD1. The CDR3 contains 17 residues. CDR1 and CDR2 (germline): LGHNA, YSLEER. V dropped 0 bases and J dropped 3; count of bases not matched to a gene: 8. DNA of the CDR3: TGCGCCAGCAGCCAAGATAGGGCGGGGACAGTCAATCAGCCCCAGCATTTT. This encodes CASSQDRAGTVNQPQHF.

V usage is TRBV4-2 and J usage is TRBJ1-5; 7 bases fit TRBD1. This CDR3 is 14 amino acids long. CDR1 is LGHNA, CDR2 YNFKEQ, per germline. The J segment lost 2 bases and the V segment lost 4 bases, leaving 2 bases of the junction unmatched. The chain's CDR3 is CASSRDRGNQPQHF. The CDR3 DNA reads as TGTGCCAGCAGCCGTGACAGGGGCAATCAGCCCCAGCATTTT.

This chain uses TRBV15 with TRBJ1-2, with 10 bases lining up with TRBD1. With V trimmed by 1 base and J by 5 bases, 1 base remained unmatched. Germline V lookup: CDR1 LNHNV, CDR2 YYDKDF (reference sequence). The CDR3 has 14 amino acids. The CDR3, as DNA: TGTGCCACCAGCAGAGGGGGACAGGGGTATGGCTACACCTTC. Translation: CATSRGGQGYGYTF.

The chain uses TRBV19 and TRBJ2-7; D might be TRBD1 (6 bases). From germline, CDR1 is LNHDA and CDR2 SQIVND (reference sequence). Trimming took 6 bases from V and 3 from J, leaving 21 bases between them. The CDR3 is 16 residues long. The CDR3 is CASSQKGDPDSYEQYF. CDR3 nucleotides: TGTGCCAGTAGCCAAAAAGGGGACCCGGACAGCTACGAGCAGTACTTC.

The CDR3 region is CASSLARRGQAQETQYF. The DNA of the CDR3 is TGTGCCAGCAGCTTAGCCAGGAGGGGCCAAGCCCAAGAGACCCAGTACTTC. V is TRBV7-8 and J is TRBJ2-5, with D perhaps matching TRBD2 (6 bases). The length of the CDR3 is 17 residues. Trimming shortened V by 0 bases and J by 1 base, and 15 bases separated the two germline ends. Looked up from germline, CDR1 is SGHVS and CDR2 is FQNEAQ.

CDR3 protein: CASSRTGLLKDQPQHF. Here the CDR3 DNA reads TGTGCCAGCTCCCGTACGGGGTTATTAAAGGATCAGCCCCAGCATTTT. V is TRBV18 and J is TRBJ1-5; no definite D call. V was pared by 6 bases and J by 5 bases, with 20 bases between. This CDR3 contains 16 residues. Germline V gene sequence: CDR1 KGHSH, CDR2 LQKENI.

This clone turned up a few times. Other DNA sequences from this sample encode an identical CDR3 as well. V and J are TRBV10-2 and TRBJ1-1; tentatively, D is TRBD1 (5 bases). Deletions cut 6 bases from V and 2 bases from J, with 10 bases between. Looked up from germline, CDR1 is WSHSY and CDR2 is SAAADI. The CDR3 runs 13 residues. The chain's CDR3 is CASRSQGNTEAFF. CDR3 DNA: TGCGCCAGCAGATCTCAGGGAAACACTGAAGCTTTCTTT.

The V gene is TRBV3-1 (or the pseudogene TRBV3-2), the J gene TRBJ1-6; D unresolved. The CDR3 loop spans 14 amino acids. V was shortened by 4 bases and J by 5 bases, with 9 bases between the two germline ends. Per germline, CDR1 LGHDT and CDR2 YNNKEL (reference sequence). The CDR3 region is CASSPLSDNSPLHF. DNA for the CDR3: TGTGCCAGCAGCCCCCTTTCGGATAATTCACCCCTCCACTTT.

The chain links TRBV27 to TRBJ2-3; 13 nucleotides line up with TRBD2. The CDR3 runs 19 residues. The germline V gene encodes CDR1 MNHEY and CDR2 SMNVEV (reference sequence). Trimming removed 5 bases from V and 2 bases from J; junction bases left unmatched: 13. The CDR3 region is CASSDYRGLAGPYTDTQYF. The CDR3 coding sequence is TGTGCCAGCAGTGACTACCGGGGACTAGCGGGGCCCTACACAGATACGCAGTATTTT.

This clone appeared once. This chain connects TRBV7-2 to TRBJ1-2; D is unclear. CDR1 is SGHTA, CDR2 FQGNSA, per germline. The V end lost 6 bases, the J end lost 8 bases, and 16 bases lay between the germline ends. The CDR3 runs 13 residues. The DNA for the CDR3 is TGTGCCAGCAGACCAGACGGCGGGCAAGGCTACACCTTC. The encoded protein is CASRPDGGQGYTF.

The chain links TRBV5-1 to TRBJ2-1; 10 bases match TRBD1. J lost 7 bases, V lost 4 bases, and 11 bases had no gene match. The length of the CDR3 is 16 residues. Germline V gene sequence: CDR1 SGHRS, CDR2 YFSETQ. The CDR3 is CASSPNRQGAGNEQFF. The CDR3 nucleotides are TGCGCCAGCAGCCCCAACCGACAGGGGGCGGGTAATGAGCAGTTCTTC.

The chain employs TRBV3-1 (or the pseudogene TRBV3-2) and TRBJ1-1; possible D gene TRBD1, 6 bases. The CDR3 consists of 11 residues. Germline CDR1 and CDR2: LGHDT and YNNKEL (reference sequence). Trimming took 10 bases from V and 10 from J, leaving 16 bases between them. This CDR3 reads CATSGGAGAFF. The CDR3 coding sequence is TGTGCCACCTCGGGGGGGGCTGGAGCTTTCTTT.

J is TRBJ1-3 and V is TRBV27, with no clear D. Germline-derived CDR1 and CDR2 are MNHEY and SMNVEV (reference sequence). The V and J ends lost 8 bases and 1 base respectively, with 6 bases between them. This CDR3 has 12 amino acids. The CDR3 loop reads CASRSSGNTIYF. In nucleotides, the CDR3 is TGTGCCAGCCGGTCTTCTGGAAACACCATATATTTT.

This chain connects TRBV3-1 (or the pseudogene TRBV3-2) to TRBJ1-1; TRBD1 agrees at 9 bases. This CDR3 contains 13 residues. From germline, CDR1 is LGHDT and CDR2 YNNKEL (reference sequence). The V segment lost 7 bases and the J segment 7 bases; nucleotides outside the gene matches: 7. CDR3 sequence (DNA): TGTGCCAGCAAAAGGACAGGGGCAGATGAAGCTTTCTTT. Its protein product is CASKRTGADEAFF.

This chain links TRBV15 with TRBJ2-7; no definite D call. CDR1 and CDR2 from the germline V gene are LNHNV and YYDKDF (reference sequence). The CDR3 covers 14 residues. V was clipped by 1 base and J by 3 bases, with 10 bases between them. Written as DNA, the CDR3 is TGTGCCACCAGCAGAGTGCCCCCCGGCTACGAGCAGTACTTC. It yields the protein CATSRVPPGYEQYF.

V usage is TRBV4-1 and J usage is TRBJ1-5, with a tentative D call TRBD1 (5 bases). This CDR3 spans 12 amino acids. The V gene lost 3 bases and the J gene lost 5 bases, with 5 bases spanning the gap. Germline V CDR1 and CDR2: MGHRA, YSYEKL. This CDR3 is CASSQTDQPQHF. Here the CDR3 DNA reads TGCGCCAGCAGCCAGACAGATCAGCCCCAGCATTTT.

This clone was observed a single time. V is TRBV6-5 and J is TRBJ2-7, with TRBD1 matching 7 bases. Germline-derived CDR1 and CDR2 are MNHEY and SVGAGI. The CDR3 runs 13 residues. V lost 10 bases, J lost 3 bases, and 9 bases stayed unmatched. CDR3 bases: TGTGCCACCCTTCAGGGGGATCGCTACGAGCAGTACTTC. The encoded protein is CATLQGDRYEQYF.

J is TRBJ2-3 and V is TRBV7-9, with 9 bases identical to TRBD1. V shed 1 base, J shed 7 bases, and the junction held 3 bases outside the gene matches. The V gene's germline CDR1 is SEHNR and CDR2 FQNEAQ (reference sequence). The CDR3 is made up of 14 amino acids. CDR3 sequence: CASSLVDRGYTQYF. The DNA for the CDR3 is TGTGCCAGCAGCTTAGTGGACAGGGGTTATACGCAGTATTTT.

J is TRBJ1-5 and V is TRBV5-6, with D possibly being TRBD1 (6 bases). The ends were cut back, 0 bases at V and 5 bases at J, with 12 bases in the middle. The CDR3 loop spans 15 amino acids. The germline gives CDR1 SGHDT, CDR2 YYEEEE. In DNA form, the CDR3 reads TGTGCCAGCAGCTTGGGCCGGGACACGTATCAGCCCCAGCATTTT. It is translated as CASSLGRDTYQPQHF.

This sequence joins TRBV4-1 and TRBJ2-3, with 8 bases identical to TRBD2. CDR1 is MGHRA and CDR2 is YSYEKL in the germline V gene. The CDR3 is 14 amino acids. The junction had 6 bases not matched to a gene; V was cut back by 8 bases and J by 2 bases. The CDR3 here is CASRGGAYTDTQYF. The CDR3 nucleotides read TGCGCCAGCCGGGGGGGGGCGTACACAGATACGCAGTATTTT.

CDR3 DNA: TGTGCCAGCAGCCTCAGCGGGGGGGCCCCATACAATGAGCAGTTCTTC. This gives the protein CASSLSGGAPYNEQFF. The V call is TRBV5-8, the J call TRBJ2-1; 10 bases line up with TRBD2. The CDR3 is 16 amino acids. V lost 4 bases and J lost 4; bases outside the gene matches: 8. Per germline, CDR1 SGHTS and CDR2 YDEGEE.